This TCR beta chain was sequenced during a study of T cells after posttransplantation cyclophosphamide. Here immunoSEQ multiplex PCR was the method, and the copy in TCRdb shows in-frame clones only, minus some. The data show 25,000 or so clones, about 82% seen once. Study results and limitations: Later blood repertoires were often dominated by clones from the donor CD8+ memory compartment. Skin or GI-infiltrating T cells shared few TRB sequences with blood.

Comment on this clone: Its specificity is unknown.

The sequenced sample consisted of PBMCs. This clonotype was sampled from a woman in her fifties or sixties with a blood cancer, CMV-positive, and with a related stem cell donor.

CDR3 amino acids: CASSNKQGGNQPQHF. The CDR3, as DNA: TGCGCCAGCAGCAACAAACAGGGGGGCAATCAGCCCCAGCATTTT. V is TRBV4-1 and J is TRBJ1-5; TRBD1 aligns across 8 bases. The trim removed 5 bases at V and 2 bases at J, leaving 5 bases unmatched. CDR3 size: 15 residues. Germline V gene data show CDR1 as MGHRA and CDR2 as YSYEKL.